This T cell receptor (beta chain) emerged from a study of shared clonotypes between healthy human individuals. Whole-study findings and limits: Larger estimated richness was generally recorded for naive subsets relative to memory subsets. Large depth notwithstanding, sorted-subset sequencing proved incomplete by rarefaction.

Losses at the gene ends were 11 bases for V and 0 bases for J; bases not matched to a gene: 12. CDR1 is KGHSH and CDR2 is LQKENI in the germline V gene. The CDR3 consists of 15 residues. Each subset's genomic DNA was shared equally among a number of immunoSEQ plates. Measured with immunoSEQ multiplex PCR; TCRdb has only the in-frame clones, and not every one. The sample has over a million clones; roughly 97% are singletons. Worth noting for this clone: Its target is unknown.

This chain connects TRBV18 to TRBJ1-2; 7 nucleotides match TRBD1. Input material: naive CD4+ T cells sorted from blood. The sample's subset: CD45RA+ positively selected. This clonotype was sampled from a man aged 25-40 years in good health. The CDR3 sequence is CASSPGTDANYGYTF. The CDR3 DNA is TGTGCCTCAAGTCCCGGGACAGACGCTAACTATGGCTACACCTTC.